This T cell receptor beta chain was identified during a study of Ad26.COV2.S vaccination and SARS-CoV-2 variants. At the level of the study: Among those in the COV1001 Ad26.COV2.S trial arm was the donor.

Treatment here: 15 to 20 received Ad26.COV2.S at low or high dose, single or two shots; several received placebo; per-sample allocation not given. Following the first vaccine or placebo injection, samples were taken on day 63. TCRdb keeps only in-frame clones here, not all; method: immunoSEQ multiplex PCR. Of approximately 420,000 clones in the sample, 88% were seen once. Germline CDR1 LGHDT, CDR2 YNNKEL (reference sequence). The V end was cut by 0 bases, the J end by 3 bases, with 11 bases between. The CDR3 is 16 residues long. This chain links TRBV3-1 (or the pseudogene TRBV3-2) with TRBJ1-4, with D possibly being TRBD1 (5 bases). The sample here was peripheral blood, taken in a trial of Ad26.COV2.S vaccine versus placebo. This clonotype was obtained from a person aged 18-60 years who received the Ad26.COV2.S COVID-19 vaccine or a placebo. The DNA for the CDR3 is TGTGCCAGCAGCCAAGATTTTGGCAGGGCTAATGAAAAACTGTTTTTT. It specifies CASSQDFGRANEKLFF.